The entry below gives a single T cell receptor (beta chain) sequence along with its context. These data originate in a study of CD8+ T cells in alopecia areata. RNA was extracted and reverse transcribed into cDNA as the sequencing template. TCRdb's copy holds only in-frame clones and misses some; the assay was immunoSEQ multiplex PCR. The table lists 95,000 to 110,000 clones, approximately 58% of them singletons, with about 9% in the top ten. The clonotype comes from a human donor in good health. The sample consisted of CD4+ T cells sorted from blood.

The DNA of the CDR3 is TGTGCCAGCAGTGAAGAAGACAGGGTCGGCTATGGCTACACCTTC. Protein sequence: CASSEEDRVGYGYTF. The chain has TRBV2 and TRBJ1-2; 7 bases line up with TRBD1. J was trimmed by 4 bases and V by 1 base; bases with no gene match: 6. CDR1 and CDR2 (germline): SNHLY, FYNNEI. CDR3 length: 15 residues. Full variable domain (rest looked up from reference TRBV2 and TRBJ1-2): EPEVTQTPSHQVTQMGQEVILRCVPISNHLYFYWYRQILGQKVEFLVSFYNNEISEKSEIFDDQFSVERPDGSNFTLKIRSTKLEDSAMYFCASSEEDRVGYGYTFGSGTRLTVV.